This entry lists 9 T cell receptor beta chains sequenced from one sample in a study of T cells in Graves' hyperthyroidism and ophthalmopathy. Amplification yielded TCR beta CDR3 regions, with RNA transcripts as the source. The TCR CDR3 was amplified in a first-round RT-PCR using the HTBI primer set. Using its own MiXCR run on the multiplex PCR reads, TCRdb lists one record per CDR3 protein. The sample yields a few hundred thousand distinct CDR3 sequences, about 15% seen once. The sample taken for sequencing was blood. These receptors were taken from a woman aged 25 to 39 with Graves' hyperthyroidism.

This clonotype was recorded at least ten times. V and J are TRBV7-2 and TRBJ2-3; D not resolved. The CDR3 runs to 12 residues. Trimming removed 4 bases from V and 4 bases from J, with 6 bases in between. Germline lookup yields CDR1 SGHTA and CDR2 FQGNSA. Here the CDR3 DNA reads TGTGCCAGCAGCTCGAGTGCAGATACGCAGTATTTT. This codes for CASSSSADTQYF.

This clonotype was seen many times. The J gene is TRBJ2-1, the V gene TRBV20-1, with D unclear. The V gene's germline CDR1 is DFQATT and CDR2 SNEGSKA (reference sequence). The CDR3 contains 13 residues. V was cut by 6 bases and J by 4 bases, with 13 bases left in between. The CDR3 DNA follows: TGCAGTGCCCACACCGACTCTTACAATGAGCAGTTCTTC. Translated: CSAHTDSYNEQFF.

This clonotype has more than one count but fewer than ten. The chain links TRBV28 to TRBJ2-2; D could derive from TRBD1 or TRBD2 (5 bases each). From germline, CDR1 is MDHEN and CDR2 SYDVKM. The CDR3 length is 16 residues. Trimming pared 5 bases from V and 4 bases from J, leaving 17 bases between. CDR3 DNA sequence: TGTGCCAGCAGTCAAAACCTGGGGGTGGGCACCGGGGAGCTGTTTTTT. Translation gives CASSQNLGVGTGELFF.

This chain's CDR3 is CAISESGQTLRPQHF. For the CDR3, the DNA is TGTGCCATCAGTGAGTCGGGACAGACCTTACGGCCCCAGCATTTT. V and J are TRBV10-3 and TRBJ1-5; 7 bases fit TRBD1. V was clipped by 0 bases and J by 9 bases; unmatched bases: 8. The CDR3 consists of 15 residues. Germline CDR1 reads ENHRY; CDR2 reads SYGVKD.

The table lists this clonotype with a few counts. The chain uses TRBV10-3 and TRBJ1-5, with 9 nucleotides matching TRBD1. V lost 3 bases to trimming and J lost 6 bases; unmatched junction nucleotides: 3. This CDR3 is built from 14 residues. CDR1 is ENHRY, CDR2 SYGVKD, per germline. The CDR3 DNA follows: TGTGCCATCAGTGATAGGACAGGGGTTCAGCCCCAGCATTTT. This gives the protein CAISDRTGVQPQHF.

This clonotype has a handful of counts. The rearrangement uses TRBV3-2 and TRBJ2-1; the table gives TRBD1 as D, unverified against the DNA. TRBV3-2 is a known pseudogene. The CDR3 length is 18 residues. CDR3 amino acids: CASSHTGILAVVVNEQFF. In DNA, the CDR3 is TGTGCCAGCAGTCACACAGGAATTCTAGCTGTAGTCGTCAATGAGCAGTTCTTC.

This clonotype was seen many times. V gene TRBV5-5 combines with J gene TRBJ2-5; a weak D match, TRBD1 (7 bases). V lost 3 bases to trimming and J lost 4 bases, with 19 bases between them. The CDR3 contains 16 residues. The germline V gene encodes CDR1 SGHKS and CDR2 YYEKEE (reference sequence). CDR3 nucleotides: TGTGCCAGCAGCTCCGGTGGAGGGGGCGTGGTAGAGACCCAGTACTTC. This gives the protein CASSSGGGGVVETQYF.

The sample holds a few counts of this clonotype. The CDR3 here is CASSPPSGNLDTQYF. The DNA of the CDR3 is TGTGCCAGCTCACCCCCCAGCGGGAATTTAGATACGCAGTATTTT. V is TRBV18 and J is TRBJ2-3, with 7 bases lining up with TRBD2. The germline V gene has CDR1 KGHSH and CDR2 LQKENI. V lost 3 bases, J lost 5 bases, and 8 bases stayed unmatched. The CDR3 has 15 residues. Supplemented by reference TRBV18 and TRBJ2-3, the full variable domain reads NAGVMQNPRHLVRRRGQEARLRCSPMKGHSHVYWYRQLPEEGLKFMVYLQKENIIDESGMPKERFSAEFPKEGPSILRIQQVVRGDSAAYFCASSPPSGNLDTQYFGPGTRLTVL.

The V gene is TRBV25-1, the J gene TRBJ1-5; D unclear. There are 14 residues in the CDR3. Trimming shortened V by 3 bases and J by 0 bases, and 6 bases separated the two germline ends. Germline CDR1 MGHDK, CDR2 SYGVNS. The CDR3 protein is CASSDLDSNQPQHF. CDR3 sequence (DNA): TGTGCCAGCAGTGACTTGGATAGCAATCAGCCCCAGCATTTT.